This T cell receptor (beta chain) is from a study of T cell responses to AZD1222 COVID-19 vaccine. Sequencing was performed with immunoSEQ multiplex PCR; in TCRdb, only in-frame clones are kept and a portion is missing. Of some 150,000 clones in the sample, approximately 90% are singletons; the top ten hold about 5.3%. V was clipped by 0 bases and J by 5 bases, with 14 bases between them. The CDR3 sequence is 16 residues long. Germline V gene data show CDR1 as SGHRS and CDR2 as YFSETQ. In regard to this clone: As yet, its antigen is unknown.

The study's findings and limits: Donor demographics were predominantly white British with a female majority; clonal diversity may be underestimated. Seropositive at baseline were only five or six AZD1222 recipients. Once two AZD1222 doses were given, Spike-specific TCR breadth and depth went up. Vaccine-associated CD4 TCRs ranged over spike, dominating at 160-218 and 743-854.

This chain uses TRBV5-1 with TRBJ2-2; D could derive from TRBD1 or TRBD2 (5 bases each). The sequencing used peripheral blood, collected on day 0 of AZD1222 vaccination. The TCR comes from an adult in good health. The CDR3 region has the DNA TGCGCCAGCAGCTTGGTTGGGGGAGTCGAGACCGGGGAGCTGTTTTTT. As protein: CASSLVGGVETGELFF. The complete variable domain, with remaining parts taken from reference TRBV5-1 and TRBJ2-2, reads KAGVTQTPRYLIKTRGQQVTLSCSPISGHRSVSWYQQTPGQGLQFLFEYFSETQRNKGNFPGRFSGRQFSNSRSEMNVSTLELGDSALYLCASSLVGGVETGELFFGEGSRLTVL.